The rows below give T cell receptor beta chains drawn from one sample of a study of CD8 T cells in ankylosing spondylitis. TCRdb called the 5' RACE reads again in MiXCR, with one record for every CDR3 protein. The sample includes about 240,000 distinct CDR3 sequences, around 7.8% of them seen just once. Sequencing input: blood, either unsorted or a sorted T cell fraction (not recorded which). These receptors originate from a male donor with ankylosing spondylitis or in good health (not recorded which). The CDR3 runs from the conserved cysteine through the conserved F or W. D genes are given only for firm matches. Size values are once, few and many counts, or a class for expanded clones, and some rows have none.

>TRBJ2-1|many|TRBV5-1|TRBD1
TGCGCCAGCAGCTTGGACAGGGGGTACAATGAGCAGTTCTTC
CASSLDRGYNEQFF
>TRBJ2-3|many|TRBV6-1|-
TGTGCCAGCAGCCCTGCCTCAGGAGTTCGTACGCAGTATTTT
CASSPASGVRTQYF
>TRBJ1-6|many|TRBV15|-
TGTGCCACCAGCATAGAGAGAGAGTCAGGAAATTCACCCCTCCACTTT
CATSIERESGNSPLHF
>TRBJ1-1|many|TRBV19|-
TGTGCCAGTAGTCCCTGGGGGGACACTGAAGCTTTCTTT
CASSPWGDTEAFF
>TRBJ2-1|many|TRBV12-3/TRBV12-4|-
TGTGCCAGCCGCTCTCGGGAGCTCTCTAACAATGAGCAGTTCTTC
CASRSRELSNNEQFF
>TRBJ1-1|few|TRBV19|-
TGTGCCAGTAGTATAGAGGCCCAGGACACTGAAGCTTTCTTT
CASSIEAQDTEAFF
>TRBJ2-5|few|TRBV7-2|TRBD2
TGTGCCAGCAGCTTAGGGTTAAGACTAGCGGGAGGGGGAGAGACCCAGTACTTC
CASSLGLRLAGGGETQYF
>TRBJ1-1|many|TRBV20-1|TRBD1
TGCAGTGCCCCATCCGGACAGGCGAACACTGAAGCTTTCTTT
CSAPSGQANTEAFF
>TRBJ2-7|many|TRBV7-9|-
TGTGCCAGCAGCGGCCATGACAGCTACGAGCAGTACTTC
CASSGHDSYEQYF
>TRBJ2-5|many|TRBV7-2|-
TGTGCCAGCAGCTTAGGAAACTCTCCAGAGACCCAGTACTTC
CASSLGNSPETQYF
>TRBJ2-5|many|TRBV12-3/TRBV12-4|TRBD1
TGTGCCAGCAGTTCCGGGACAGGCCTTCAAGAGACCCAGTACTTC
CASSSGTGLQETQYF
>TRBJ2-2|many|TRBV12-3/TRBV12-4|-
TGTGCCAGCAGTTTTGGACTAACCACCGGGGAGCTGTTTTTT
CASSFGLTTGELFF
>TRBJ1-2|-|TRBV7-9|-
TGTGCCAGCAGCCAAGGGCCCGTCACTAACTATGGCTACACCTTC
CASSQGPVTNYGYTF
>TRBJ2-3|few|TRBV19|-
TGTGCCAGTAGTCCCCGAGGGCTCGCGGCAGATACGCAGTATTTT
CASSPRGLAADTQYF
>TRBJ2-5|-|TRBV7-6|TRBD2
TGTGCCAGCAGCGCCAAGGGACTAGCGGGAGATGAGACCCAGTACTTC
CASSAKGLAGDETQYF
>TRBJ2-2|many|TRBV27|-
TGTGCCAGCAGTTTAAACACTCTCACCACCGGGGAGCTGTTTTTT
CASSLNTLTTGELFF
>TRBJ1-2|-|TRBV7-6|TRBD1
TGTGCCAGCAGCTTAGAACAGGGGACCGGCTACACCTTC
CASSLEQGTGYTF
>TRBJ2-7|many|TRBV27|TRBD2
TGTGCCAGCGCCCGGTGGGCTAGCGGGAGTCACGAGCAGTACTTC
CASARWASGSHEQYF
>TRBJ1-1|-|TRBV6-5|-
TGTGCCAGCAGTTACTCGCCTGATGTGGCCATGAACACTGAAGCTTTCTTT
CASSYSPDVAMNTEAFF
>TRBJ2-7|few|TRBV5-1|TRBD2
TGCGCCAGCAGCTTCCCGGGAGGTAACGAGCAGTACTTC
CASSFPGGNEQYF
>TRBJ2-5|many|TRBV4-1|-
TGCGCCAGCAGCCTTCACCAGGAGACCCAGTACTTC
CASSLHQETQYF
>TRBJ1-4|few|TRBV7-2|TRBD1
TGTGCCAGCAGCTTAGATAGAGGACAGGCCAAACTGTTTTTT
CASSLDRGQAKLFF
>TRBJ2-3|few|TRBV2|TRBD2
TGTGCCAGCAGAATACTAGCGGGGCCCACAGATACGCAGTATTTT
CASRILAGPTDTQYF
>TRBJ2-1|many|TRBV10-2|-
TGCGCCAGCAGTGAGATGGCATATGGCAATGAGCAGTTCTTC
CASSEMAYGNEQFF
>TRBJ2-1|many|TRBV5-1|TRBD2
TGCGCCAGCAGCCACAGGGGACTAGCGGGACCGTCCTACAATGAGCAGTTCTTC
CASSHRGLAGPSYNEQFF
>TRBJ2-7|few|TRBV11-2|TRBD1
TGTGCCAGCAGTTCTTATACAGGGGGATCGTACGAGCAGTACTTC
CASSSYTGGSYEQYF
>TRBJ1-1|many|TRBV5-1|-
TGCGCCAGCAGTCTACAGGGTGCCTTGAGGGACACTGAAGCTTTCTTT
CASSLQGALRDTEAFF
>TRBJ1-1|-|TRBV6-5|TRBD1
TGTGCCAGCAGTTACTCGAGGTCTTCGGGACAGGGACCGAACACTGAAGCTTTCTTT
CASSYSRSSGQGPNTEAFF
>TRBJ2-2|many|TRBV20-1|TRBD2
TGCAGTGCTAGACTTAGCGGGAGAGGCGCCGGGGAGCTGTTTTTT
CSARLSGRGAGELFF
>TRBJ1-1|-|TRBV20-1|-
TGCAGTGCTAGAGATCTACGGGAAGCAGTTGAAGCTTTCTTT
CSARDLREAVEAFF
>TRBJ1-5|few|TRBV6-2/TRBV6-3|TRBD1
TGTGCCAGCAGTACTACCGGGACAGGGCGTCAGCCCCAGCATTTT
CASSTTGTGRQPQHF
>TRBJ1-2|-|TRBV19|-
TGTGCCAGTAGTCGGGACGGTGGGATCTATGGCTACACCTTC
CASSRDGGIYGYTF
>TRBJ2-3|many|TRBV7-2|-
TGTGCCAGCGGCCCTGGGGGGATAACTAGCACAGATACGCAGTATTTT
CASGPGGITSTDTQYF
>TRBJ1-2|-|TRBV29-1|-
TGCAGCGTTGAAGGGGACCTTAACTATGGCTACACCTTC
CSVEGDLNYGYTF
>TRBJ2-7|few|TRBV23-1|-
TGCGCCAGCCAGCGTGAGGGAACCTACGAGCAGTACTTC
CASQREGTYEQYF
>TRBJ2-7|-|TRBV20-1|-
TGCAGTGCCCCCGGGCTGGTTTACGAGCAGTACTTC
CSAPGLVYEQYF
>TRBJ2-7|few|TRBV29-1|-
TGCAGCGTTGGGACGGGGGACGCGTACGGGGGTCTCGACGAGCAGTACTTC
CSVGTGDAYGGLDEQYF
>TRBJ2-4|many|TRBV28|-
TGTGCCAGCAGTTTAAGGGACATTCAGTACTTC
CASSLRDIQYF
>TRBJ1-5|many|TRBV24-1|-
TGTGCCACCAGTGACAAGAATCAGCCCCAGCATTTT
CATSDKNQPQHF
>TRBJ2-1|many|TRBV7-2|-
TGTGCCAGCAGCGTATCCGGGCCTCCCGGAAATGAGCAGTTCTTC
CASSVSGPPGNEQFF
>TRBJ1-5|-|TRBV5-1|-
TGCGCCAGCAGCTTGGCCGCAGGGGGCAATCAGCCCCAGCATTTT
CASSLAAGGNQPQHF
>TRBJ2-5|many|TRBV6-6|-
TGTGCCAGCACCCTACAAGAGACCCAGTACTTC
CASTLQETQYF
>TRBJ2-1|few|TRBV3-1|TRBD2
TGTGCCACGGGGCTAGCGGGTTTTACTTACAATGAGCAGTTCTTC
CATGLAGFTYNEQFF
>TRBJ1-5|-|TRBV6-1|-
TGTGCCAGCAGTGATGGGGGACTTAGTCAGCCCCAGCATTTT
CASSDGGLSQPQHF
>TRBJ1-4|many|TRBV4-2|-
TGTGCCAGCAGCCTAGAACGGGACTCTGGTAATGAAAAACTGTTTTTT
CASSLERDSGNEKLFF
>TRBJ2-2|-|TRBV30|TRBD2
TGTGCCTGGAGGACTAGCCCTACGAACACCGGGGAGCTGTTTTTT
CAWRTSPTNTGELFF
>TRBJ1-3|many|TRBV12-3/TRBV12-4|-
TGTGCCAGTGGGGTAGACGGCGACTCTGGAAACACCATATATTTT
CASGVDGDSGNTIYF
>TRBJ2-3|few|TRBV20-1|TRBD2
TGCAGTGCTAGAGAAACTAGCGGGGCTACAGATACGCAGTATTTT
CSARETSGATDTQYF
>TRBJ2-7|many|TRBV5-1|TRBD2
TGCGCCAGCAGTTTTGGGACTAACGAAAACGAGCAGTACTTC
CASSFGTNENEQYF
>TRBJ2-7|many|TRBV7-2|-
TGTGCCAGCAGCCCTGTCCGGGGGCGCTCCTACGAGCAGTACTTC
CASSPVRGRSYEQYF
>TRBJ2-7|many|TRBV21-1|-
TGTGCCAGCAGCTCCCGAGGGCCTAGTGGAGTCTACGAGCAGTACTTC
CASSSRGPSGVYEQYF
>TRBJ2-1|-|TRBV27|TRBD2
TGTGCCAGCAGTTTCGGGGGGAGCGGGAGAAATGAGCAGTTCTTC
CASSFGGSGRNEQFF
>TRBJ1-3|many|TRBV10-3|-
TGTGCCATCAGTCCCACATCAAGCTCTGGAAACACCATATATTTT
CAISPTSSSGNTIYF
>TRBJ1-1|few|TRBV12-5|-
TGTGTTAGTGGGGTTGAGATGAACACTGAAGCTTTCTTT
CVSGVEMNTEAFF
>TRBJ2-1|many|TRBV9|TRBD1
TGTGCCAGCAGGCCCGGGACAGGGACGGACAATGAGCAGTTCTTC
CASRPGTGTDNEQFF
>TRBJ1-1|many|TRBV5-6|-
TGTGCCAGCAGCTTCCGCAACTCTGAAGCTTTCTTT
CASSFRNSEAFF
>TRBJ2-2|many|TRBV7-2|-
TGTGCCAGCAGTCTAACAGATAACGGGGAGCTGTTTTTT
CASSLTDNGELFF
>TRBJ1-5|-|TRBV23-1|-
TGCGCCAGCAGACGACATGGGGTTAGGGGGCAGCCCCAGCATTTT
CASRRHGVRGQPQHF